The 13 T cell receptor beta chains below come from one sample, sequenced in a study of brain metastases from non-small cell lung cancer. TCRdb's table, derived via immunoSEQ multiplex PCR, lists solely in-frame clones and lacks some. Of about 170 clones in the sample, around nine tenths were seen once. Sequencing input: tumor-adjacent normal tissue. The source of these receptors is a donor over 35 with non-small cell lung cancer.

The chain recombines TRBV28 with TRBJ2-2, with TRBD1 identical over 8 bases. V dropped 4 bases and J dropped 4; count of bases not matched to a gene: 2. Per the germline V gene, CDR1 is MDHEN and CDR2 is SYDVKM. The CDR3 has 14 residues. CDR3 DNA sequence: TGTGCCAGCAGTTCTACAGGGGGCACCGGGGAGCTGTTTTTT. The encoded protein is CASSSTGGTGELFF.

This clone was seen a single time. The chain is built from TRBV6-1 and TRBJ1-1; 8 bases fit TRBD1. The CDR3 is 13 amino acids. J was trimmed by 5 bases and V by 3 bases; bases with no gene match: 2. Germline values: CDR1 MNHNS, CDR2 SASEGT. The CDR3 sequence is CASSDRQGTEAFF. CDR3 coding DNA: TGTGCCAGCAGTGACCGACAGGGGACTGAAGCTTTCTTT.

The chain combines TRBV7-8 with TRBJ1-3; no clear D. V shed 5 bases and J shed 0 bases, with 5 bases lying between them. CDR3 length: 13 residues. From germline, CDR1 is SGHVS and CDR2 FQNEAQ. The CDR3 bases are TGTGCCAGCAGCCAAGACTCTGGAAACACCATATATTTT. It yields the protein CASSQDSGNTIYF.

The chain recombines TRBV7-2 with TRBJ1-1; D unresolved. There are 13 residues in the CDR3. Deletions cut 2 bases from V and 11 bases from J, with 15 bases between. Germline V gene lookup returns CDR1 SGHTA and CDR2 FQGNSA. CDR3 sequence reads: CASSLLVSRSAFF. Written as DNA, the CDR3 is TGTGCCAGCAGCTTATTAGTTTCTCGGTCGGCTTTCTTT.

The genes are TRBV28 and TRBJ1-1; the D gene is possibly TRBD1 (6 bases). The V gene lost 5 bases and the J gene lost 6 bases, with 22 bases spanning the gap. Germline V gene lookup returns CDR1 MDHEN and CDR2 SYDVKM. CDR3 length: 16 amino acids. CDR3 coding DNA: TGTGCCAGCAGTAAGGTCGGACAGTGGCTCGCGTCTGAAGCTTTCTTT. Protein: CASSKVGQWLASEAFF.

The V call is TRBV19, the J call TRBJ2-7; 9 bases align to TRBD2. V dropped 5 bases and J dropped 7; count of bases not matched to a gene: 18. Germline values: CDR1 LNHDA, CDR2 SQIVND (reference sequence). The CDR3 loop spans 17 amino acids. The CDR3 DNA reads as TGTGCCAGTAGTTCAAAAGCCCCGGGACTAGCTGGTCTAGAGCAGTACTTC. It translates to CASSSKAPGLAGLEQYF. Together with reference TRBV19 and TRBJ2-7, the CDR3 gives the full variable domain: DGGITQSPKYLFRKEGQNVTLSCEQNLNHDAMYWYRQDPGQGLRLIYYSQIVNDFQKGDIAEGYSVSREKKESFPLTVTSAQKNPTAFYLCASSSKAPGLAGLEQYFGPGTRLTVT.

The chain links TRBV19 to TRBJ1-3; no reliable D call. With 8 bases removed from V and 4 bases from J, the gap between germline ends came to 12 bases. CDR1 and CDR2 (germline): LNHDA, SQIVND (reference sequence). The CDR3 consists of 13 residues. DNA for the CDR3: TGTGCCAGTCAAGTGGCGTCCGGAAACACCATATATTTT. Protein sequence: CASQVASGNTIYF.

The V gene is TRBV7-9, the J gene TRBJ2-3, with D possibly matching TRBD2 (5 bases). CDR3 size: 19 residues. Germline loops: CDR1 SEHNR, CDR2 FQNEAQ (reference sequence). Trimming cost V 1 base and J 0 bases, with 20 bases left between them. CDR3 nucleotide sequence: TGTGCCAGCAGCTTAGGCAGAGCAGCCACTAGGACTAGCACAGATACGCAGTATTTT. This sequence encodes CASSLGRAATRTSTDTQYF. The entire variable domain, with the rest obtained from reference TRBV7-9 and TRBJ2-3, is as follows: DTGVSQNPRHKITKRGQNVTFRCDPISEHNRLYWYRQTLGQGPEFLTYFQNEAQLEKSRLLSDRFSAERPKGSFSTLEIQRTEQGDSAMYLCASSLGRAATRTSTDTQYFGPGTRLTVL.

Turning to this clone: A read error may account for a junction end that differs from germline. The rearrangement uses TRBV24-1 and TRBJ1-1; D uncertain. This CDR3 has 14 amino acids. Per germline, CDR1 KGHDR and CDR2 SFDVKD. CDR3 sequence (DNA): TGTGCTACCAGTGATAACGGGAGAAGCGCTGAAGCTTTTTTT. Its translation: CATSDNGRSAEAFF.

CDR3 in amino acids: CASSPAGTREKLFF. The DNA for the CDR3 is TGTGCCAGCTCACCGGCAGGGACTAGAGAAAAACTGTTTTTT. The V call is TRBV18, the J call TRBJ1-4; possibly TRBD1 for D (5 bases). This CDR3 contains 14 residues. V gave up 3 bases and J gave up 8 bases, with 13 bases separating them. CDR1 and CDR2 (germline): KGHSH, LQKENI.

CDR3 bases: TGTGCCAGCTCACCAGGGTGGCAGGGACCCAATCAGCCCCAGCATTTT. Translation gives CASSPGWQGPNQPQHF. The V gene is TRBV18, the J gene TRBJ1-5; the D gene is possibly TRBD1 (5 bases). V was shortened by 2 bases and J by 3 bases, with 14 bases between the two germline ends. The CDR3 length is 16 residues. Germline V gene lookup returns CDR1 KGHSH and CDR2 LQKENI.

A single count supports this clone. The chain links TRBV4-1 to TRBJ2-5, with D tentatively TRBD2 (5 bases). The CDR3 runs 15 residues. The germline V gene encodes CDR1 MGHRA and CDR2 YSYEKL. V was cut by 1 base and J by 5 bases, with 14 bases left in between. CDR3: CASSQVGDPRETQYF. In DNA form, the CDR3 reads TGCGCCAGCAGCCAAGTGGGAGACCCCCGGGAGACCCAGTACTTC.

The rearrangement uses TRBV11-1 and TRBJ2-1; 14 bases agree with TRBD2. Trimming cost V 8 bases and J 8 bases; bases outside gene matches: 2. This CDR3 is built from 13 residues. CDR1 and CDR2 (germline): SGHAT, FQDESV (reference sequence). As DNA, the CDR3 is TGTGCCAGCCGACTAGCGGGAGGGGATGAGCAGTTCTTC. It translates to CASRLAGGDEQFF.